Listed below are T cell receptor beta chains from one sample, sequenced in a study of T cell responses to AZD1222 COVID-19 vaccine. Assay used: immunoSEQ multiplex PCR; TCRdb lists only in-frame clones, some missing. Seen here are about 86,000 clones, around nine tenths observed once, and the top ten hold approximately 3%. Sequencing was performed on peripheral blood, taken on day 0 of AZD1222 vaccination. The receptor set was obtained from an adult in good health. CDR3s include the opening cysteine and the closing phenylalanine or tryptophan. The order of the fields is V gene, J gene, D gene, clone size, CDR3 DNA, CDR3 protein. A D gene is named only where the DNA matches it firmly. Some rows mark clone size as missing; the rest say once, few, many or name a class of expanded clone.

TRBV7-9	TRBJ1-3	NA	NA	TGTGCCAGCAGCTTAAATAGCCAGGTCCTCTCTGGAAACACCATATATTTT	CASSLNSQVLSGNTIYF
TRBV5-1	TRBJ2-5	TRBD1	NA	TGCGCCAGCAGCTACCGGGACAGTTTACAAGAGACCCAGTACTTC	CASSYRDSLQETQYF
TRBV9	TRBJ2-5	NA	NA	TGTGCCAGCAGCGTAGTAAGGGGAGGTAGAGAGACCCAGTACTTC	CASSVVRGGRETQYF
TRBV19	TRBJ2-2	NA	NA	TGTGCCAGTAGTATTTGGGAACAGGGAGCCGGGGAGCTGTTTTTT	CASSIWEQGAGELFF
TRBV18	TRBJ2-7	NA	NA	TGTGCCAGCTCACCGAGGTCCTCCTCCGGGACCCCCTACGAGCAGTACTTC	CASSPRSSSGTPYEQYF
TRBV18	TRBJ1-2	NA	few	TGTGCCAGCTCACCAAGTGGAGATGGCTACACCTTC	CASSPSGDGYTF
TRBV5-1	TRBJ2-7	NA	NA	TGCGCCAGCAGCCTCCCCGGCGGCGAAACCTACGAGCAGTACTTC	CASSLPGGETYEQYF
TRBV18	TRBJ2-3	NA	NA	TGTGCCAGCTCCATGGGAGCCACAGATACGCAGTATTTT	CASSMGATDTQYF
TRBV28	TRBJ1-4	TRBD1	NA	TGTGCCAGCAGCTCAGGGGGAGCTGGTAGGGAAAAACTGTTTTTT	CASSSGGAGREKLFF
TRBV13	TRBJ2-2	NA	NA	TGTGCCAGCAGGAACAGGGAAACGGCCACCGGGGAGCTGTTTTTT	CASRNRETATGELFF
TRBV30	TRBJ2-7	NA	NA	TGTGCCTGGAGTAGGGTGGGCACAATCTACGAGCAGTACTTC	CAWSRVGTIYEQYF
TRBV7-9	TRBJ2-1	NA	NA	TGTGCCAGCAGCCCTACAGGGAAGGCCTACAATGAGCAGTTCTTC	CASSPTGKAYNEQFF
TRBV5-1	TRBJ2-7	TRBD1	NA	TGCGCCAGCAGCTTGGACAGGGGTGCGTACGAGCAGTACTTC	CASSLDRGAYEQYF
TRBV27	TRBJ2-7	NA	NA	TGTGCCAGCAGTTTATCGGGTGGTACGTACTTC	CASSLSGGTYF
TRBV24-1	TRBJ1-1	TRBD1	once	TGTGCCACCAGGGACAGGGGGCTCCAGGAAGCTTTCTTT	CATRDRGLQEAFF
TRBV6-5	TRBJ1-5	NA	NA	TGTGCCAGCAGCAATACAGGGATCGATCAGCCCCAGCATTTT	CASSNTGIDQPQHF
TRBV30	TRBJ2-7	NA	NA	TGTGCCTGGAGTCCAGCCCGGACTAACACAGCCTACGAGCAGTACTTC	CAWSPARTNTAYEQYF
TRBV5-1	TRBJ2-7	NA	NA	TGCGCCAGCAGCTACCCCGGGGGCCCCAGGGACGAGCAGTACTTC	CASSYPGGPRDEQYF
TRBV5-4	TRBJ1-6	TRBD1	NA	TGTGCCAGCAGCTTCCGGACAGGGGTCGACTCACCCCTCCACTTT	CASSFRTGVDSPLHF
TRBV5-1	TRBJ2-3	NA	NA	TGCGCCAGCAGCTACACCCAGGGAGCCGGAACAGATACGCAGTATTTT	CASSYTQGAGTDTQYF
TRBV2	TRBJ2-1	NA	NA	TGTGCCAGCAGAACCGGGACTCAAGGGGGAGATGAGCAGTTCTTC	CASRTGTQGGDEQFF
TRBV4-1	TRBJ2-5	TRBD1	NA	TGCGCCAGCAGCCAACCCCGAGTGGGCGACAGGGGGGCGAGGGAGACCCAGTACTTC	CASSQPRVGDRGARETQYF
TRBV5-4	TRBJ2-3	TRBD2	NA	TGTGCCAGCAGCTTGGTTAGGACTAGCGGGAGGCGCACAGATACGCAGTATTTT	CASSLVRTSGRRTDTQYF
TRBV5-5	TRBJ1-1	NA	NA	TGTGCCAGCAGCCAGGCCAGGGATACTGAAGCTTTCTTT	CASSQARDTEAFF
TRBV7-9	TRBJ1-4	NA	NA	TGTGCCAGCAGCCTCAGATCCCAGGGTGAAAAACTGTTTTTT	CASSLRSQGEKLFF
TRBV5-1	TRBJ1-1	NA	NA	TGCGCCAGCAGCTTGGAGGTCTCGAACACTGAAGCTTTCTTT	CASSLEVSNTEAFF
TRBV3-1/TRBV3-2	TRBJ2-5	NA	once	TGTGCCAGCAGCCAAGAATATCGCTCCCAAGAGACCCAGTACTTC	CASSQEYRSQETQYF
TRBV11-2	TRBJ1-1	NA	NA	TGTGCCAGCAGCTTGGGGTATGGGAAGACTGAAGCTTTCTTT	CASSLGYGKTEAFF
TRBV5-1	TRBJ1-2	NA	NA	TGCGCCAGCAGCTTGGAAGGGGCAGGAAACTATGGCTACACCTTC	CASSLEGAGNYGYTF
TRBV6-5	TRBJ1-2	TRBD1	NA	TGTGCCAGCGTTTTAGGTGGAACAGGGGATTTCTACACCTTC	CASVLGGTGDFYTF
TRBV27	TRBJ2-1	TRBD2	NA	TGTGCCAGCAGTCTAGCGGGAGGGAGTATGGCCGATGAGCAGTTCTTC	CASSLAGGSMADEQFF
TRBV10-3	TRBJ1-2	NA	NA	TGTGCCATCAGTGAGGTCACGCTTTCCTATGGCTACACCTTC	CAISEVTLSYGYTF
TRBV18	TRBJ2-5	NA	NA	TGTGCCAGCTCACCAGACAGTAGGAAAGAGACCCAGTACTTC	CASSPDSRKETQYF
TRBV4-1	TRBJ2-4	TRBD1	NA	TGCGCCAGCAGCCAAGTTTTTTTGGGACAGAAAAACATTCAGTACTTC	CASSQVFLGQKNIQYF
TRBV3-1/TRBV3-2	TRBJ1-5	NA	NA	TGTGCCAGCAGCCAAGATGTGGGCAATCAGCCCCAGCATTTT	CASSQDVGNQPQHF
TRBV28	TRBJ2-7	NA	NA	TGTGCCAGCAGCTGGGACGGGGCGAACGAGCAGTACTTC	CASSWDGANEQYF
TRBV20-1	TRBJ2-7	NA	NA	TGCAGTGCTAGTGCGGGGTTTGGGACTGACCCCTACGAGCAGTACTTC	CSASAGFGTDPYEQYF
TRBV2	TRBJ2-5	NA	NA	TGTGCCAGCAGTGTGCAACAAGAGACCCAGTACTTC	CASSVQQETQYF
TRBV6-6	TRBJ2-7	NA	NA	TGTGCCAGCAGTCACGCGGGCCTCTCCTACGAGCAGTACTTC	CASSHAGLSYEQYF
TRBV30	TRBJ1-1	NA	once	TGTGCCTGGACAGGGCAGAGTACTGAAGCTTTCTTT	CAWTGQSTEAFF